The 8 T cell receptor beta chains listed next were all sequenced from one sample in a study of OX40 agonist ivuxolimab in advanced cancers. Clones were sequenced by immunoSEQ multiplex PCR, and TCRdb holds only the in-frame ones, with some missing. Here the sample spans around 60,000 clones, roughly nine tenths being singletons. The sequencing used CD4+ or CD8+ T cells sorted from blood, collected in a trial of the OX40 agonist ivuxolimab. These receptors were obtained from an adult with an advanced solid tumor such as melanoma, head and neck, liver or kidney cancer.

The V gene is TRBV18, the J gene TRBJ1-4; D is perhaps TRBD1 (5 bases). The germline V gene has CDR1 KGHSH and CDR2 LQKENI. The V end was cut by 6 bases, the J end by 4 bases, with 9 bases between. The CDR3 length is 13 residues. The CDR3: CASSEGRNEKLFF. CDR3 coding DNA: TGTGCCAGCTCGGAGGGGCGTAATGAAAAACTGTTTTTT.

The J gene is TRBJ2-7, the V gene TRBV30; D is undetermined. Trimming took 0 bases from V and 5 from J, leaving 11 bases between them. CDR1 and CDR2 from the germline V gene are GTSNPN and SVGIG (reference sequence). CDR3 size: 13 residues. Written as DNA, the CDR3 is TGTGCCTGGAGTGTAGGGCAACGACACGAGCAGTACTTC. Protein sequence: CAWSVGQRHEQYF.

J is TRBJ1-2 and V is TRBV10-3, with D hard to call. Germline lookup yields CDR1 ENHRY and CDR2 SYGVKD. CDR3 size: 13 residues. V was clipped by 6 bases and J by 8 bases, with 16 bases between them. The CDR3 nucleotides are TGTGCCATCAGCGCCACCCTTTCTGAAGGCTACACCTTC. Residues: CAISATLSEGYTF.

The rearrangement uses TRBV30 and TRBJ2-7; D possibly uses TRBD1 or TRBD2 (5 bases each). Germline loops: CDR1 GTSNPN, CDR2 SVGIG (reference sequence). V was pared by 8 bases and J by 6 bases, with 23 bases between. The CDR3 is made up of 14 amino acids. This chain's CDR3 is CAGSTSGTAGEQYF. In nucleotides, the CDR3 is TGTGCCGGCTCTACCTCCGGGACCGCGGGCGAGCAGTACTTC.

The CDR3 loop reads CASSRGQGFPATNEKLFF. CDR3 in DNA: TGCGCCAGCAGCCGCGGACAGGGGTTTCCGGCAACTAATGAAAAACTGTTTTTT. The genes are TRBV23-1 and TRBJ1-4, with TRBD1 matching over 9 bases. TRBV23-1 is an open reading frame whose function is uncertain. The CDR3 contains 18 residues. V shed 6 bases, J shed 0 bases, and the junction held 11 bases outside the gene matches.

This clone was observed a handful of times. The chain couples TRBV30 to TRBJ1-1, with 9 bases aligning to TRBD1. The V and J ends lost 4 bases and 0 bases, in that order; junction bases with no gene match: 12. The germline CDR1 and CDR2 sequences are GTSNPN and SVGIG (reference sequence). This CDR3 comprises 17 residues. The CDR3, as DNA: TGTGCCTGGAATAGACAGGGGGGAACCTACATGAACACTGAAGCTTTCTTT. Amino acids: CAWNRQGGTYMNTEAFF. The full variable domain, with the rest looked up from reference TRBV30 and TRBJ1-1, is SQTIHQWPATLVQPVGSPLSLECTVEGTSNPNLYWYRQAAGRGLQLLFYSVGIGQISSEVPQNLSASRPQDRQFILSSKKLLLSDSGFYLCAWNRQGGTYMNTEAFFGQGTRLTVV.

The CDR3 coding sequence is TGTGCCAGTAGTAGAGACAGTCATAATTCACCCCTCCACTTT. It specifies CASSRDSHNSPLHF. The gene calls are TRBV19 and TRBJ1-6, with D maybe TRBD1 (5 bases). The length of the CDR3 is 14 residues. Germline V gene lookup returns CDR1 LNHDA and CDR2 SQIVND (reference sequence). Trimming removed 4 bases from V and 5 bases from J, with 9 bases in between.

The chain couples TRBV6-1 to TRBJ2-7; D is possibly TRBD1 (7 bases). Per the germline V gene, CDR1 is MNHNS and CDR2 is SASEGT. Trimming shortened V by 1 base and J by 2 bases, and 12 bases separated the two germline ends. This CDR3 has 15 residues. The CDR3 is CASSEGGGGTYEQYF. CDR3 coding DNA: TGTGCCAGCAGTGAAGGTGGAGGGGGCACCTACGAGCAGTACTTC.